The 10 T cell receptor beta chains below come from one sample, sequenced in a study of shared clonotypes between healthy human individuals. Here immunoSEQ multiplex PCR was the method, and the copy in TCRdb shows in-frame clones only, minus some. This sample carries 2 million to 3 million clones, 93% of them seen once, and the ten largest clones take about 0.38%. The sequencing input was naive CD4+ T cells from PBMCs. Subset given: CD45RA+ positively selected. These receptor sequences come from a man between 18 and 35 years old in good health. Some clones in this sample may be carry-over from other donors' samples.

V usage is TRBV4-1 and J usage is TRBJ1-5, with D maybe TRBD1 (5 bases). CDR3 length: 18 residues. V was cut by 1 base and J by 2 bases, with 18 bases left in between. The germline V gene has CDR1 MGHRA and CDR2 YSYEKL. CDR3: CASSQGRAGALGNQPQHF. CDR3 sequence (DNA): TGCGCCAGCAGCCAAGGCAGGGCGGGAGCCTTGGGCAATCAGCCCCAGCATTTT.

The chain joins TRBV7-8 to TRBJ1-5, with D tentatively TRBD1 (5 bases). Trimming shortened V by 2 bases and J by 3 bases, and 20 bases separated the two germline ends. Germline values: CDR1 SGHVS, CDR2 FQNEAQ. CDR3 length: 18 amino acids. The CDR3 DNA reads TGTGCCAGCAGCTTACTTGGAGCGGGGACCTCTTCCAATCAGCCCCAGCATTTT. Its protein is CASSLLGAGTSSNQPQHF.

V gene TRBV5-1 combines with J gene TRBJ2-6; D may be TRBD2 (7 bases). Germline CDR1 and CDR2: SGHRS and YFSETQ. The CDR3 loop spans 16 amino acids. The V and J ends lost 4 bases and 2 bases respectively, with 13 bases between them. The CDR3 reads CASSPGGLPGANVLTF. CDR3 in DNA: TGCGCCAGCAGCCCGGGGGGCTTACCTGGGGCCAACGTCCTGACTTTC. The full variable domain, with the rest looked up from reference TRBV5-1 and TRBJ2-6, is KAGVTQTPRYLIKTRGQQVTLSCSPISGHRSVSWYQQTPGQGLQFLFEYFSETQRNKGNFPGRFSGRQFSNSRSEMNVSTLELGDSALYLCASSPGGLPGANVLTFGAGSRLTVL.

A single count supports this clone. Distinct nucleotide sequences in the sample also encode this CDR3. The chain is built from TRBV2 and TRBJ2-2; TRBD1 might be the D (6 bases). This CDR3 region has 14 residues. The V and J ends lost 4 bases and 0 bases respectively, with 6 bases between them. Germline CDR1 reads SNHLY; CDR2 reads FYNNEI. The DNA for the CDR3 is TGTGCCAGCAGTGGGACAGCGAACACCGGGGAGCTGTTTTTT. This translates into CASSGTANTGELFF.

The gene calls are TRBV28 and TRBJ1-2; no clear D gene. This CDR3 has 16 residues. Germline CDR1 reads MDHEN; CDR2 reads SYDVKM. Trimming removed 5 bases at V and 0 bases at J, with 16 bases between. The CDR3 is CASSPRGRPANYGYTF. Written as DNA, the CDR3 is TGTGCCAGCAGTCCCCGGGGAAGGCCAGCTAACTATGGCTACACCTTC.

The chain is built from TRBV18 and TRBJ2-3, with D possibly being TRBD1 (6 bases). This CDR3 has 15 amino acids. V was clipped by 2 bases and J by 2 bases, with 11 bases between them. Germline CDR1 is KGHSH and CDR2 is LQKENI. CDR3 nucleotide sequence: TGTGCCAGCTCACCATCAGGGGTTGTCACAGATACGCAGTATTTT. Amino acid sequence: CASSPSGVVTDTQYF. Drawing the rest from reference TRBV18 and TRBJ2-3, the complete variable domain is NAGVMQNPRHLVRRRGQEARLRCSPMKGHSHVYWYRQLPEEGLKFMVYLQKENIIDESGMPKERFSAEFPKEGPSILRIQQVVRGDSAAYFCASSPSGVVTDTQYFGPGTRLTVL.

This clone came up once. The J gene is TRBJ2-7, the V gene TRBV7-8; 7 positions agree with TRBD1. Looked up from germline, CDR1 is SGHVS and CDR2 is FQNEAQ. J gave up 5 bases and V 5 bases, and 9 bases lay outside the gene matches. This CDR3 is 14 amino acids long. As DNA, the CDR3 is TGTGCCAGCAGCCCCCACAGGGGAGCCCACGAGCAGTACTTC. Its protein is CASSPHRGAHEQYF.

DNA for the CDR3: TGTGCCAGTAGATCGGGACAGTACTATGGCTACACCTTC. As protein: CASRSGQYYGYTF. The V call is TRBV19, the J call TRBJ1-2, with TRBD1 identical over 7 bases. V lost 6 bases, J lost 3 bases, and 4 bases stayed unmatched. CDR1 is LNHDA and CDR2 is SQIVND in the germline V gene (reference sequence). The CDR3 is 13 amino acids.

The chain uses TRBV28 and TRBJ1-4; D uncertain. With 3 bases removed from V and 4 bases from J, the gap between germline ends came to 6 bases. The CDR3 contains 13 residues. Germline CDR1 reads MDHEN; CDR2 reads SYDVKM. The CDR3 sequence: CASSLPDNEKLFF. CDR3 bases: TGTGCCAGCAGTTTGCCCGATAATGAAAAACTGTTTTTT.

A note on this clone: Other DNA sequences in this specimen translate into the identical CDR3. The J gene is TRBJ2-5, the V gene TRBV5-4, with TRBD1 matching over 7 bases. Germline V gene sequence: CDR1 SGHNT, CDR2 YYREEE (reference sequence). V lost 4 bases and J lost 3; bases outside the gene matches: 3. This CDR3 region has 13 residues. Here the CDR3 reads CASSQGQKETQYF. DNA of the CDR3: TGTGCCAGCAGCCAGGGACAGAAAGAGACCCAGTACTTC. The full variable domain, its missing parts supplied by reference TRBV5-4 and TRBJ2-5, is ETGVTQSPTHLIKTRGQQVTLRCSSQSGHNTVSWYQQALGQGPQFIFQYYREEENGRGNFPPRFSGLQFPNYSSELNVNALELDDSALYLCASSQGQKETQYFGPGTRLLVL.